One sample yielded the 16 T cell receptor beta chains listed below, sequenced in a study of identical twins. MiXCR, run by TCRdb on the 5' RACE reads, gives a single entry per CDR3 protein. Among 1.5 million to 2 million distinct CDR3 sequences listed, around a third were seen once. Sequencing was done on a sample of cord blood. Source of these receptors: a newborn girl in good health.

The chain carries TRBV20-1 and TRBJ2-7, with 13 bases aligning to TRBD2. This CDR3 has 16 amino acids. V gave up 1 base and J gave up 3 bases; unmatched junction bases: 6. Per germline, CDR1 DFQATT and CDR2 SNEGSKA (reference sequence). CDR3 protein: CSARAMRTSGSYEQYF. CDR3 DNA: TGCAGTGCTAGAGCTATGAGGACTAGCGGGAGCTACGAGCAGTACTTC.

This clonotype was observed a few times. This rearrangement joins TRBV27 to TRBJ1-1, with D perhaps matching TRBD1 (5 bases). The length of the CDR3 is 16 residues. Trimming removed 5 bases from V and 4 bases from J, with 20 bases in between. Germline-derived CDR1 and CDR2 are MNHEY and SMNVEV (reference sequence). The CDR3 coding sequence is TGTGCCAGCAGTCGACGGCCAATCCCTCAGGGCACTGAAGCTTTCTTT. Its protein is CASSRRPIPQGTEAFF.

This clonotype has more than one count but fewer than ten. The V call is TRBV7-9, the J call TRBJ2-1, with D maybe TRBD1 (8 bases). The germline CDR1 and CDR2 sequences are SEHNR and FQNEAQ (reference sequence). The CDR3 covers 17 residues. The V end lost 2 bases, the J end lost 8 bases, and 22 bases lay between the germline ends. CDR3 sequence (DNA): TGTGCCAGCAGCTTATACTCACCAAAACAGGGGGGGCATGAGCAGTTCTTC. Protein: CASSLYSPKQGGHEQFF. The variable domain in full, completed from reference TRBV7-9 and TRBJ2-1, reads DTGVSQNPRHKITKRGQNVTFRCDPISEHNRLYWYRQTLGQGPEFLTYFQNEAQLEKSRLLSDRFSAERPKGSFSTLEIQRTEQGDSAMYLCASSLYSPKQGGHEQFFGPGTRLTVL.

With regard to this clonotype: This may stem from a read error, because a much larger clone lies one nucleotide away. The rearrangement joins TRBV27 to TRBJ2-7; 7 bases match TRBD2. The junction had 9 bases not matched to a gene; V was cut back by 6 bases and J by 7 bases. Germline V gene sequence: CDR1 MNHEY, CDR2 SMNVEV (reference sequence). The CDR3 has 13 residues. The CDR3 DNA reads as TGTGCCAGCAGCGGGGGGTTTTACAATGAGCAGTACTTC. Translating gives CASSGGFYNEQYF.

A few counts support this clonotype. This rearrangement joins TRBV29-1 to TRBJ1-1; 9 positions agree with TRBD1. J gave up 10 bases and V 4 bases, and 4 bases lay outside the gene matches. The CDR3 runs to 11 residues. CDR1 is SQVTM, CDR2 ANQGSEA, per germline. The CDR3 spells CSVGQGGAAFF. DNA of the CDR3: TGCAGCGTTGGACAGGGGGGAGCAGCTTTCTTT.

The chain links TRBV3-1 to TRBJ2-3; 8 positions match TRBD2. J lost 1 base, V lost 3 bases, and 0 bases had no gene match. Germline V gene lookup returns CDR1 LGHDT and CDR2 YNNKEL (reference sequence). The CDR3 consists of 14 residues. The CDR3 sequence is CASSHGGGTDTQYF. Written as DNA, the CDR3 is TGTGCCAGCAGCCACGGGGGGGGCACAGATACGCAGTATTTT.

This clonotype occurred a few times. The chain employs TRBV20-1 and TRBJ2-1; 8 nucleotides agree with TRBD2. CDR1 and CDR2 from the germline V gene are DFQATT and SNEGSKA (reference sequence). The CDR3 totals 15 residues. V was pared by 6 bases and J by 4 bases, with 11 bases of the junction left unmatched. Here the CDR3 reads CSARRAQRGYNEQFF. CDR3 DNA sequence: TGCAGTGCAAGAAGAGCCCAGCGGGGGTACAATGAGCAGTTCTTC.

The V and J genes are TRBV7-2 and TRBJ2-5; D might be TRBD1 (5 bases). This CDR3 region has 16 residues. Germline V gene lookup returns CDR1 SGHTA and CDR2 FQGNSA. V was clipped by 0 bases and J by 4 bases, with 15 bases between them. The CDR3 nucleotides are TGTGCCAGCAGCTTAGCCCGATTCAGGGTTAGAGAGACCCAGTACTTC. This sequence encodes CASSLARFRVRETQYF.

This clonotype appeared a few times. The chain couples TRBV19 to TRBJ2-7, with 9 bases fitting TRBD2. The V segment lost 9 bases and the J segment 1 base; nucleotides outside the gene matches: 4. Per the germline V gene, CDR1 is LNHDA and CDR2 is SQIVND (reference sequence). This CDR3 is 13 amino acids long. The CDR3 nucleotides read TGTGCCAGAACGAGCGGGAGGTCCTACGAGCAGTACTTC. Amino acid sequence: CARTSGRSYEQYF.

This clonotype has just a few counts. CDR3 sequence reads: CASSVATNTEAFF. The CDR3 coding sequence is TGTGCCAGCAGCGTAGCTACGAACACTGAAGCTTTCTTT. The chain is built from TRBV9 and TRBJ1-1; D gene uncertain. This CDR3 is 13 amino acids long. V was cut by 0 bases and J by 1 base, with 4 bases left in between. CDR1 is SGDLS and CDR2 is YYNGEE in the germline V gene.

This clonotype showed up just a few times. The J gene is TRBJ2-1, the V gene TRBV3-1; TRBD2 might be the D (6 bases). The CDR3 has 15 amino acids. V was pared by 1 base and J by 7 bases, with 14 bases between. CDR1 and CDR2 (germline): LGHDT, YNNKEL (reference sequence). The CDR3 region has the DNA TGTGCCAGCAGCCAAGCTCATTTTGGGGGGAATGAGCAGTTCTTC. It encodes CASSQAHFGGNEQFF.

CDR3 in DNA: TGTGCTAGTGGTACTGTCCGGGGCAAAAGTCAGCCCCAGCATTTT. Residues: CASGTVRGKSQPQHF. The chain carries TRBV12-5 and TRBJ1-5; TRBD1 might be the D (5 bases). Deletions cut 5 bases from V and 6 bases from J, with 17 bases between. The CDR3 covers 15 residues. CDR1 is LGHNT, CDR2 FRNRAP, per germline. Supplemented by reference TRBV12-5 and TRBJ1-5, the full variable domain reads DARVTQTPRHKVTEMGQEVTMRCQPILGHNTVFWYRQTMMQGLELLAYFRNRAPLDDSGMPKDRFSAEMPDATLATLKIQPSEPRDSAVYFCASGTVRGKSQPQHFGDGTRLSIL.

Only a few counts were recorded for this clonotype. The gene calls are TRBV6-6 and TRBJ1-6; D uncertain. Germline values: CDR1 MNHNY, CDR2 SVGAGI (reference sequence). Deletions cut 6 bases from V and 8 bases from J, with 11 bases between. This CDR3 has 13 amino acids. The CDR3 nucleotides are TGTGCCAGCAGCCTTACATCGGATTCACCCCTCCACTTT. This sequence encodes CASSLTSDSPLHF.

The V gene is TRBV6-5, the J gene TRBJ1-1; D gene unclear. V was pared by 0 bases and J by 7 bases, with 9 bases between. Germline CDR1 and CDR2: MNHEY and SVGAGI. The CDR3 spans 13 residues. This CDR3 reads CASSYSVGYEAFF. The CDR3 DNA reads TGTGCCAGCAGTTACTCCGTGGGGTATGAAGCTTTCTTT.

This clonotype was seen a few times. The chain recombines TRBV27 with TRBJ2-7; 7 positions agree with TRBD1. The V gene's germline CDR1 is MNHEY and CDR2 SMNVEV (reference sequence). The CDR3 is 16 residues long. V shed 3 bases and J 0 bases; nucleotides not matched to a gene: 8. DNA for the CDR3: TGTGCCAGCAGTTTCCACAGGGGAAAAAGCTCCTACGAGCAGTACTTC. This encodes CASSFHRGKSSYEQYF.

The chain recombines TRBV5-1 with TRBJ2-7; tentatively, D is TRBD2 (6 bases). The CDR3 has 15 residues. Trimming took 0 bases from V and 2 from J, leaving 12 bases between them. Germline V gene data show CDR1 as SGHRS and CDR2 as YFSETQ. CDR3 loop: CASSLERAAPYEQYF. CDR3 nucleotide sequence: TGCGCCAGCAGCTTGGAGCGGGCAGCTCCCTACGAGCAGTACTTC.